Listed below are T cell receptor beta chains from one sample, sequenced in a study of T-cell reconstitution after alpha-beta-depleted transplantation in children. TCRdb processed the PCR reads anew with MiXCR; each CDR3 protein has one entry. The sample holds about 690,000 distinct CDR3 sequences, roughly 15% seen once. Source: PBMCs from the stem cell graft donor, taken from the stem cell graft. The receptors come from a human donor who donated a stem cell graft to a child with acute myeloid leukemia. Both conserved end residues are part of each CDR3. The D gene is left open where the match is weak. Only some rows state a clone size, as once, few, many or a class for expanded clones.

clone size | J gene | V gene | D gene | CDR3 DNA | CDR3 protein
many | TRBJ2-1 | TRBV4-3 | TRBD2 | TGCGCCAGCAGCCGTAGACTAGCGGGGGGCGTCTACAATGAGCAGTTCTTC | CASSRRLAGGVYNEQFF
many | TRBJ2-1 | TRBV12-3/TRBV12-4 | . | TGTGCCAGCAATCGAGGACTGCCATCGGATGAGCAGTTCTTC | CASNRGLPSDEQFF
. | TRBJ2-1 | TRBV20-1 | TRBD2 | TGCAGTGCTAGACTTAGCGGGGGGGCCATCTCCAATGAGCAGTTCTTC | CSARLSGGAISNEQFF
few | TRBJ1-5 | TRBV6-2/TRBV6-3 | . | TGTGCCAGCAGTTACGGGGGGCAGTATCAGCCCCAGCATTTT | CASSYGGQYQPQHF
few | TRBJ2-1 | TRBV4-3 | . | TGCGCCAGCAGCCAAGAGTCTCGAGACAATGAGCAGTTCTTC | CASSQESRDNEQFF
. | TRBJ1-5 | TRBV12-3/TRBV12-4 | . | TGTGCCAGCAGTTCGGGGGGTCCGGAACAGCCCCAGCATTTT | CASSSGGPEQPQHF
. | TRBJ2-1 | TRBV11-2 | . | TGTGCCAGCAGGGCGTGGGGGGAGCAGTTCTTC | CASRAWGEQFF
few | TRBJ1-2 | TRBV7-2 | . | TGTGCCAGCAGAGAAAGGGACTCTCCAAACAGTGGCTACACCTTC | CASRERDSPNSGYTF
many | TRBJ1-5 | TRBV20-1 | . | TGCAGTGCTAGGAGTATTGGCCAGGGTGGTCAGCCCCAGCATTTT | CSARSIGQGGQPQHF
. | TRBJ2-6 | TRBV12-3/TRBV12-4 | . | TGTGCCAGCAGACAGTACTCTGGGGCCAACGTCCTGACTTTC | CASRQYSGANVLTF
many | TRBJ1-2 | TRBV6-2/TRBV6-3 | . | TGTGCCAGCAGCAACAGGCGCGGCTATGGCTACACCTTC | CASSNRRGYGYTF
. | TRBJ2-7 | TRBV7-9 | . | TGTGCCAGCAGCACTCCGCAGGACGGCTCCTACGAGCAGTACTTC | CASSTPQDGSYEQYF
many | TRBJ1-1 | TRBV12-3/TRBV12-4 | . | TGTGCCAGCACCACTCGCACAGGGCGAGGGAACACTGAAGCTTTCTTT | CASTTRTGRGNTEAFF
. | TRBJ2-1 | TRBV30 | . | TGTGCCTGGTTCGGGGGTGAGCAGTTCTTC | CAWFGGEQFF
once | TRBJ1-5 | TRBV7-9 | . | TGTGCCAGCAGCAATACAGGGCCGGGGCAGCCCCAGCATTTT | CASSNTGPGQPQHF
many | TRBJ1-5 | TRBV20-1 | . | TGCAGTGCCGCAACGTCCGATCAGCCCCAGCATTTT | CSAATSDQPQHF
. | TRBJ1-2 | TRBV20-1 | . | TGCATCTGGGATGGCTACACCTTC | CIWDGYTF
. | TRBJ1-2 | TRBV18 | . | TGTGCCAGCTCACCCGTGACCTATGGCTACACCTTC | CASSPVTYGYTF
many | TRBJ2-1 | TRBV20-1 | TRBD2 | TGCAGTGTTTCAGCGCGGGGGAATGAGCAGTTCTTC | CSVSARGNEQFF
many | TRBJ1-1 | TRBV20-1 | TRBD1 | TGCAGTGCAGCGGGACAGGAGGTTGGTGCTTTCTTT | CSAAGQEVGAFF
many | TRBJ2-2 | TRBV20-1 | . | TGCAGTGCTAGGGACAAGCCGCTCGGAACCGGGGAGCTGTTTTTT | CSARDKPLGTGELFF
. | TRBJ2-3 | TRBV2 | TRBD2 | TGTGCCAGCAGTGGACTAGCCTCAACAGATACGCAGTATTTT | CASSGLASTDTQYF
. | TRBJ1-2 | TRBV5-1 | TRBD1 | TGCGCCAGCAGCAGACAGGGATCGGATGGCTACACCTTC | CASSRQGSDGYTF
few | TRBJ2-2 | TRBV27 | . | TGTGCCAGCAGTTGGGACGATTACACCGGGGAGCTGTTTTTT | CASSWDDYTGELFF
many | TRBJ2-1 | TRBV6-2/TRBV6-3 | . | TGTGCCAGCAGTTACTCAGGCAGCTCCTACAATGAGCAGTTCTTC | CASSYSGSSYNEQFF
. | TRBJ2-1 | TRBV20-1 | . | TGCAGTGCTAGAGAGCGACGGATAGGCACCTACAATGAGCAGTTCTTC | CSARERRIGTYNEQFF
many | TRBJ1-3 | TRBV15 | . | TGTGCCACGACAGATTCACCTGGAAACACCATATATTTT | CATTDSPGNTIYF
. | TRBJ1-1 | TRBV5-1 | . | TGCGCCAGCAGCTTGGTTGGGGAGACCGCTTTCTTT | CASSLVGETAFF
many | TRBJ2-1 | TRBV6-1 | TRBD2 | TGTGCCAACAAGCGGGGGGGCCGCAATGAGCAGTTCTTC | CANKRGGRNEQFF
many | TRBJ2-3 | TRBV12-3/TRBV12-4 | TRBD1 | TGTGCCAGCAGGACAGGGGTAGATACGCAGTATTTT | CASRTGVDTQYF
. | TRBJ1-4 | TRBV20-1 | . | TGCAGTGCTAGGGATTGGGGTGAAAAACTGTTTTTT | CSARDWGEKLFF
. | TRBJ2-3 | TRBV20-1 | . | TGCAGTGCTAGACAGAGAATCGCAGGCACAGATACGCAGTATTTT | CSARQRIAGTDTQYF
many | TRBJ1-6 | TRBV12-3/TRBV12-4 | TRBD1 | TGTGCCAGCAGCCTACGGGACAGAAATTCACCCCTCCACTTT | CASSLRDRNSPLHF
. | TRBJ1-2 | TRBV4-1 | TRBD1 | TGCGCCAGCAGCCAAGAGTCGGGATTACTAGACAGGGAGTATGGCTACACCTTC | CASSQESGLLDREYGYTF
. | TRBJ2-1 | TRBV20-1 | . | TGCAGTGCTAGAGGATGGGATGTGCGGCATGGGCTCTACAATGAGCAGTTCTTC | CSARGWDVRHGLYNEQFF
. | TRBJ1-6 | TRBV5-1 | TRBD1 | TGCGCCAGCGGACAGGGTTCCTATAATTCACCCCTCCACTTT | CASGQGSYNSPLHF
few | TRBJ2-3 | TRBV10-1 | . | TGCGCCAGCAGTGAGTTCGAAGCGCAGTATTTT | CASSEFEAQYF
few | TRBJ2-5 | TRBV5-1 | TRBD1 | TGCGCCAGCAGCTTGTGGGACAGTCGTGAGACCCAGTACTTC | CASSLWDSRETQYF
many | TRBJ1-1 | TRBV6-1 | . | TGTGCCAGCAGTCCTCAGGGGAGCGGAACTGAAGCTTTCTTT | CASSPQGSGTEAFF
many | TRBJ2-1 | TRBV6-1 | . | TGTGCCAGCAGACCTTCCGGCTACTCCTACAATGAGCAGTTCTTC | CASRPSGYSYNEQFF
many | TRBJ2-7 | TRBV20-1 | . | TGCAGTGCTAGCTCGGGACTTGTTACCTACGAGCAGTACTTC | CSASSGLVTYEQYF
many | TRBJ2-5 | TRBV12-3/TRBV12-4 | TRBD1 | TGTGCCAGCAGTTATCTCCCCGGGACAGGGGGCGGGAGAGAAGAGACCCAGTACTTC | CASSYLPGTGGGREETQYF
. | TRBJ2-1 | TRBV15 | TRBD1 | TGTGCCACCAGCAGGGGCCAAACAGGGGGCACCGATGAGCAGTTCTTC | CATSRGQTGGTDEQFF